These 30 T cell receptor beta chains were sequenced from one sample in a study of cytomegalovirus exposure and HLA in healthy donors. With 60 Vbeta and 13 Jbeta primers, the PCR was carried out. Assay used: immunoSEQ multiplex PCR; TCRdb lists only in-frame clones, some missing. The sample carries 150,000 to 200,000 clones, around 80% recorded once. Source material: PBMCs. Receptor source: a young man in good health and CMV-seronegative.

The gene calls are TRBV6-5 and TRBJ1-3; maybe TRBD1 (5 bases). The CDR3 runs 15 residues. Between the trimmed V and J ends, which lost 5 bases and 4 bases, there was a span of 15 bases. The V gene's germline CDR1 is MNHEY and CDR2 SVGAGI. CDR3: CASSNPGGGGNTIYF. Here the CDR3 DNA reads TGTGCCAGCAGTAACCCCGGGGGTGGAGGAAACACCATATATTTT.

The genes are TRBV4-2 and TRBJ2-3, with 9 bases matching TRBD2. The V segment lost 0 bases and the J segment 5 bases; nucleotides outside the gene matches: 9. Germline V gene lookup returns CDR1 LGHNA and CDR2 YNFKEQ. The CDR3 is 17 amino acids. The CDR3 nucleotides read TGTGCCAGCAGCCAAGATGGGGTAGCGGGGGTGGAAGATACGCAGTATTTT. This codes for CASSQDGVAGVEDTQYF.

This chain uses TRBV19 with TRBJ2-2, with 9 bases fitting TRBD1. This CDR3 is built from 15 residues. CDR1 LNHDA and CDR2 SQIVND come from the germline V gene (reference sequence). Unmatched junction bases numbered 8, after V lost 5 bases and J lost 7 bases. The chain's CDR3 is CASSPSRQGGGELFF. The CDR3 region has the DNA TGTGCCAGTAGTCCCTCGCGACAGGGGGGCGGGGAGCTGTTTTTT.

The rearrangement uses TRBV9 and TRBJ2-5, with D perhaps TRBD1 (5 bases). V lost 0 bases, J lost 1 base, and 7 bases lay in between. Per germline, CDR1 SGDLS and CDR2 YYNGEE. The CDR3 consists of 14 residues. The CDR3 DNA is TGTGCCAGCAGCGTAGTTGACAGCCAAGAGACCCAGTACTTC. Translating it yields CASSVVDSQETQYF.

The rearrangement links TRBV5-1 to TRBJ1-2; 9 bases line up with TRBD1. The CDR3 is 13 amino acids. Germline CDR1 and CDR2: SGHRS and YFSETQ. After removal of 4 bases from V and 7 bases from J, the junction contained 5 bases not matched to a gene. CDR3 loop: CASSPDRGFGYTF. For the CDR3, the DNA is TGCGCCAGCAGCCCTGACAGGGGGTTTGGCTACACCTTC.

The chain links TRBV4-1 to TRBJ2-7, with 7 bases matching TRBD2. The V gene end was trimmed by 4 bases and the J gene end by 2 bases; junction bases not matched to a gene: 14. The germline gives CDR1 MGHRA, CDR2 YSYEKL. The CDR3 is made up of 17 amino acids. CDR3 residues: CASSPTRLADIPYEQYF. The CDR3 DNA reads TGCGCCAGCAGCCCGACGCGGCTAGCGGACATCCCCTACGAGCAGTACTTC.

This rearrangement joins TRBV4-2 to TRBJ2-7; TRBD2 matches at 12 bases. Germline CDR1 LGHNA, CDR2 YNFKEQ. The CDR3 runs 16 residues. Trimming cost V 0 bases and J 7 bases; bases outside gene matches: 7. The CDR3 reads CASSQEASGGAGEQYF. Here the CDR3 DNA reads TGTGCCAGCAGCCAAGAGGCTAGCGGGGGGGCGGGAGAGCAGTACTTC.

The rearrangement uses TRBV4-2 and TRBJ2-2; weak D call: TRBD1 (5 bases). The CDR3 has 15 residues. V lost 6 bases and J lost 0, with 11 bases in between. Per germline, CDR1 LGHNA and CDR2 YNFKEQ. The CDR3 loop reads CASSTVGANTGELFF. CDR3 nucleotide sequence: TGTGCCAGCAGTACGGTAGGGGCGAACACCGGGGAGCTGTTTTTT.

In its sample, this clone was seen once. This rearrangement joins TRBV7-9 to TRBJ2-6; 11 bases are shared with TRBD2. The length of the CDR3 is 18 residues. The V gene end was trimmed by 5 bases and the J gene end by 3 bases; junction bases not matched to a gene: 9. CDR1 and CDR2 from the germline V gene are SEHNR and FQNEAQ (reference sequence). CDR3 coding DNA: TGTGCCAGCAGCCCGGGACTAGCGGCGACGAGTGGGGCCAACGTCCTGACTTTC. The encoded protein is CASSPGLAATSGANVLTF.

This chain joins TRBV18 and TRBJ1-1; no clear D. The CDR3 contains 13 residues. Looked up from germline, CDR1 is KGHSH and CDR2 is LQKENI. V lost 6 bases to trimming and J lost 2 bases, with 10 bases between them. CDR3: CASSGTANTEAFF. For the CDR3, the DNA is TGTGCCAGCTCCGGAACAGCAAACACTGAAGCTTTCTTT.

The J gene is TRBJ2-7, the V gene TRBV27; tentatively, D is TRBD1 (5 bases). The CDR3 covers 14 residues. Trimming removed 0 bases at V and 1 base at J, with 7 bases between. Germline lookup yields CDR1 MNHEY and CDR2 SMNVEV (reference sequence). This CDR3 reads CASSLSYRSYEQYF. The CDR3 DNA follows: TGTGCCAGCAGTTTATCATACAGGTCCTACGAGCAGTACTTC.

The V gene is TRBV6-6, the J gene TRBJ2-7; D uncertain. V was pared by 5 bases and J by 6 bases, with 11 bases between. Per germline, CDR1 MNHNY and CDR2 SVGAGI (reference sequence). CDR3 length equals 12 residues. The CDR3 loop is CASSLFNGEQYF. CDR3 DNA: TGTGCCAGCAGTCTATTCAATGGCGAGCAGTACTTC.

The chain is built from TRBV27 and TRBJ2-5, with TRBD2 matching over 7 bases. TRBJ2-7 matches the DNA end more closely, so the J call is doubtful. CDR1 is MNHEY and CDR2 is SMNVEV in the germline V gene (reference sequence). There are 15 residues in the CDR3. CDR3 protein: CASSFSPGGTYEQYF. CDR3 nucleotide sequence: TGTGCCAGCAGCTTCTCCCCGGGGGGTACATACGAGCAGTACTTC.

V usage is TRBV30 and J usage is TRBJ1-6, with a tentative D call TRBD1 (6 bases). The CDR3 sequence is 15 residues long. CDR1 and CDR2 (germline): GTSNPN, SVGIG (reference sequence). The germline V and J ends were trimmed by 2 bases and 10 bases, with 18 bases remaining between them. CDR3 coding DNA: TGTGCCTGGAGTATGGGTCAGGGGTTCTTCTCACCCCTCCACTTT. The encoded protein is CAWSMGQGFFSPLHF.

The V call is TRBV6-5, the J call TRBJ1-1; D not resolved. V lost 6 bases to trimming and J lost 1 base, with 12 bases between them. The germline gives CDR1 MNHEY, CDR2 SVGAGI. CDR3 size: 14 residues. CDR3 residues: CASSSLGGNTEAFF. Here the CDR3 DNA reads TGTGCCAGCAGCTCCTTAGGAGGGAACACTGAAGCTTTCTTT.

With respect to this clone: The junction shows a germline mismatch at one end, possibly a read error. This chain connects TRBV2 to TRBJ1-3, with a weak D call TRBD1 (6 bases). Germline lookup yields CDR1 SNHLY and CDR2 FYNNEI. This CDR3 region has 11 residues. In DNA, the CDR3 is TGTGCCAGCAGGCTCCAGGGGAGTCATCATTTT. Its protein product is CASRLQGSHHF.

The chain combines TRBV29-1 with TRBJ2-3; D gene uncertain. V lost 6 bases and J 2 bases, leaving 12 bases between the germline ends. CDR1 and CDR2 (germline): SQVTM, ANQGSEA. The CDR3 totals 13 residues. In DNA form, the CDR3 reads TGCAGCGTATTATTACTGAACACAGATACGCAGTATTTT. It encodes CSVLLLNTDTQYF.

Only a few counts were recorded for this clone. V is TRBV5-6 and J is TRBJ1-4; D unclear. V lost 4 bases, J lost 8 bases, and 12 bases lay in between. The germline gives CDR1 SGHDT, CDR2 YYEEEE. This CDR3 contains 13 residues. CDR3 nucleotides: TGTGCCAGCAGCCCTAAGGTTAGCGAAAAACTGTTTTTT. Protein sequence: CASSPKVSEKLFF.

The chain carries TRBV9 and TRBJ2-5; D possibly corresponds to TRBD2 (6 bases). The CDR3 length is 14 residues. The V gene's germline CDR1 is SGDLS and CDR2 YYNGEE. The V end was cut by 10 bases, the J end by 1 base, with 17 bases between. CDR3 sequence: CARVPTRGQETQYF. The CDR3 DNA follows: TGTGCCCGAGTTCCTACGCGGGGCCAAGAGACCCAGTACTTC.

This chain links TRBV6-6 with TRBJ1-1; perhaps TRBD1 as D (5 bases). V gave up 0 bases and J gave up 3 bases, with 8 bases separating them. The V gene's germline CDR1 is MNHNY and CDR2 SVGAGI (reference sequence). CDR3 length equals 14 residues. The DNA for the CDR3 is TGTGCCAGCAGTTACTCCCCCAGGGACACTGAAGCTTTCTTT. It encodes CASSYSPRDTEAFF.

The V call is TRBV7-2, the J call TRBJ2-7, with D possibly matching TRBD2 (7 bases). V dropped 5 bases and J dropped 10 bases, with 27 bases sitting between them. From germline, CDR1 is SGHTA and CDR2 FQGNSA. The CDR3 is made up of 16 amino acids. The CDR3 DNA follows: TGTGCCAGCAGCAACTCGGGGGCTAGCGGCCTCCGTGTTCAGTACTTC. Protein sequence: CASSNSGASGLRVQYF.

In DNA, the CDR3 is TGCAGCGTCCGGACAGGGGGCCTCGCTAACTATGGCTACACCTTC. It codes for CSVRTGGLANYGYTF. The chain couples TRBV29-1 to TRBJ1-2; 11 nucleotides agree with TRBD1. J gave up 0 bases and V 6 bases, and 6 bases lay outside the gene matches. The CDR3 loop spans 15 amino acids. The germline V gene has CDR1 SQVTM and CDR2 ANQGSEA.

A word on this clone: Additional DNA sequences in this sample encode the identical CDR3. The rearrangement links TRBV9 to TRBJ2-2, with D perhaps matching TRBD2 (6 bases). CDR3 length: 13 residues. The germline V gene encodes CDR1 SGDLS and CDR2 YYNGEE. V gave up 2 bases and J gave up 4 bases, with 6 bases separating them. CDR3 loop: CASSVGGTGELFF. CDR3 DNA: TGTGCCAGCAGCGTGGGGGGCACCGGGGAGCTGTTTTTT.

The chain is built from TRBV30 and TRBJ1-2; no firm D call. CDR3 length: 14 amino acids. V was trimmed by 5 bases and J by 4 bases, leaving 17 bases between them. The germline V gene has CDR1 GTSNPN and CDR2 SVGIG (reference sequence). The CDR3 nucleotides are TGTGCCTGGCAGAGGGCCCCTTACAGCTATGGCTACACCTTC. It codes for CAWQRAPYSYGYTF.

The rearrangement joins TRBV19 to TRBJ1-2, with 7 positions matching TRBD1. The length of the CDR3 is 15 residues. Germline V CDR1 and CDR2: LNHDA, SQIVND (reference sequence). The trim removed 7 bases at V and 5 bases at J, leaving 13 bases unmatched. CDR3: CASTPLDRAFYGYTF. The CDR3, as DNA: TGTGCCAGTACCCCGCTTGACAGGGCCTTTTATGGCTACACCTTC. Filled out from reference TRBV19 and TRBJ1-2, the complete variable domain reads DGGITQSPKYLFRKEGQNVTLSCEQNLNHDAMYWYRQDPGQGLRLIYYSQIVNDFQKGDIAEGYSVSREKKESFPLTVTSAQKNPTAFYLCASTPLDRAFYGYTFGSGTRLTVV.

V gene TRBV6-5 combines with J gene TRBJ2-2, with 11 positions matching TRBD1. The CDR3 contains 16 residues. Germline V gene sequence: CDR1 MNHEY, CDR2 SVGAGI. V was pared by 2 bases and J by 4 bases, with 3 bases of the junction left unmatched. CDR3 region: CASSYVGTGGTGELFF. DNA for the CDR3: TGTGCCAGCAGTTACGTTGGGACAGGGGGCACCGGGGAGCTGTTTTTT.

The gene calls are TRBV14 and TRBJ2-7; 7 positions agree with TRBD1. Germline trimming cut 2 bases from V and 6 bases from J; bases unmatched to any gene: 7. Germline V gene data show CDR1 as SGHDN and CDR2 as FVKESK. The length of the CDR3 is 14 residues. The CDR3 coding sequence is TGTGCCAGCAGCCAACAGGGGGTTCGGCGCGAGCAGTACTTC. Translating gives CASSQQGVRREQYF.

The chain combines TRBV7-2 with TRBJ2-2, with 9 bases matching TRBD2. CDR3 length equals 16 residues. Germline values: CDR1 SGHTA, CDR2 FQGNSA. Trimming cost V 6 bases and J 4 bases; bases outside gene matches: 9. Written as DNA, the CDR3 is TGTGCCAGCAGTCCCAGACTAGCGGTACGCACCGGGGAGCTGTTTTTT. Translated: CASSPRLAVRTGELFF. Complete variable domain (other parts from reference TRBV7-2 and TRBJ2-2): GAGVSQSPSNKVTEKGKDVELRCDPISGHTALYWYRQSLGQGLEFLIYFQGNSAPDKSGLPSDRFSAERTGGSVSTLTIQRTQQEDSAVYLCASSPRLAVRTGELFFGEGSRLTVL.

In its sample, this clone was seen a few times. The chain couples TRBV19 to TRBJ2-1; possible D gene TRBD2, 5 bases. CDR1 is LNHDA, CDR2 SQIVND, per germline (reference sequence). Trimming took off 0 bases at V and 4 bases at J, with 13 bases between the two ends. The CDR3 is 16 amino acids. The CDR3 is CASSIEAGTAYNEQFF. For the CDR3, the DNA is TGTGCCAGTAGTATAGAGGCGGGTACCGCTTACAATGAGCAGTTCTTC.

The chain combines TRBV10-3 with TRBJ1-1, with a tentative D call TRBD1 (5 bases). The germline CDR1 and CDR2 sequences are ENHRY and SYGVKD. CDR3 length equals 15 residues. V was shortened by 3 bases and J by 7 bases, with 18 bases between the two germline ends. The CDR3 reads CAISDGQGTTNEAFF. CDR3 nucleotides: TGTGCCATCAGTGATGGGCAGGGAACGACCAATGAAGCTTTCTTT.